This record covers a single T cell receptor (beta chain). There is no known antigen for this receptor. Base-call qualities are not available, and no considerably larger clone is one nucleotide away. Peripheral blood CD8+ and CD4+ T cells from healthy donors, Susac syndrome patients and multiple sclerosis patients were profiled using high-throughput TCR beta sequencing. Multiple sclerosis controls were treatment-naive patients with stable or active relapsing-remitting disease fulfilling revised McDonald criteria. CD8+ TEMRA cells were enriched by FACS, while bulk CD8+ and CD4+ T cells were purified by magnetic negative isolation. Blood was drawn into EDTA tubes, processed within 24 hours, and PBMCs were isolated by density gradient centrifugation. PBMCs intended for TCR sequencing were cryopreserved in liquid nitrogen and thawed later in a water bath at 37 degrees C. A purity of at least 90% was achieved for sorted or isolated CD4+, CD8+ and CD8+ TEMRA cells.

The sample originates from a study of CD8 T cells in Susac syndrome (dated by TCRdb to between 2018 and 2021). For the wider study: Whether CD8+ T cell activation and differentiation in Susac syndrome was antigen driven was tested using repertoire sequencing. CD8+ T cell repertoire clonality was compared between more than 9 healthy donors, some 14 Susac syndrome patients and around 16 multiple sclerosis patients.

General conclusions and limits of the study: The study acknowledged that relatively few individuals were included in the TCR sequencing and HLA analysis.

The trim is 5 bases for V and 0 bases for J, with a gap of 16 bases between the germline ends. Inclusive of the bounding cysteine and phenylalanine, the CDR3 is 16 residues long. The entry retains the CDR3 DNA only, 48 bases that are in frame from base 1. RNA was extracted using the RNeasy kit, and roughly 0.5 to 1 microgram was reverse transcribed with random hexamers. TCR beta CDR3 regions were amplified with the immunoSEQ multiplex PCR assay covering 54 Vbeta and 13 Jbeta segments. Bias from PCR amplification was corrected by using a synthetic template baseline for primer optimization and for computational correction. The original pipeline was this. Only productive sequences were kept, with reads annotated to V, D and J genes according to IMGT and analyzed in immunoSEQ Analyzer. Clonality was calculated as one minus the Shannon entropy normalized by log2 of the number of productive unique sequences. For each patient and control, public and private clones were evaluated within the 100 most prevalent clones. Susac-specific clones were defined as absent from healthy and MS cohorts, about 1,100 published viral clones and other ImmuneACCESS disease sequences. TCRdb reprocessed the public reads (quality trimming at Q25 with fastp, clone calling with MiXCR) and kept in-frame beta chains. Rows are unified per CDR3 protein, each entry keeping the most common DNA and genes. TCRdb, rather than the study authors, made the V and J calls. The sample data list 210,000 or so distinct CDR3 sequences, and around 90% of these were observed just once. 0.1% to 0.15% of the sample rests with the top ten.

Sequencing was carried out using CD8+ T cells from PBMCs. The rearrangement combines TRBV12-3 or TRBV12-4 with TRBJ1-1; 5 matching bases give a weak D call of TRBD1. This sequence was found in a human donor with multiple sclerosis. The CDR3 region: CASSRDGLRMNTEAFF. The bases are TGTGCCAGCAGTCGGGACGGACTCCGTATGAACACTGAAGCTTTCTTT.